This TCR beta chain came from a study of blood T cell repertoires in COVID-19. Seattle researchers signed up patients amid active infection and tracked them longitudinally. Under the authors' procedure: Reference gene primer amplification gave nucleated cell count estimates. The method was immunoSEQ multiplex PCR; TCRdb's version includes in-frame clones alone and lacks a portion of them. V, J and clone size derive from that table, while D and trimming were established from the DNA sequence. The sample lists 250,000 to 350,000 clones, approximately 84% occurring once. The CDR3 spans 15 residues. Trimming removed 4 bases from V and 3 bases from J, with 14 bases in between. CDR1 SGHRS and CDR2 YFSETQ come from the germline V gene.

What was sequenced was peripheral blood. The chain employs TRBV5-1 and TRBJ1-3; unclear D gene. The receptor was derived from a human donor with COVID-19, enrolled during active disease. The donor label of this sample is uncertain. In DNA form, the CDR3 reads TGCGCCAGCAGCCCCTTCTTCATCGGTGGAAACACCATATATTTT. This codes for CASSPFFIGGNTIYF.